This entry lists 8 T cell receptor beta chains sequenced from one sample in a study of cytomegalovirus exposure and HLA in healthy donors. PCR primers comprised 60 Vbeta and 13 Jbeta primers. Sequencing used immunoSEQ multiplex PCR; TCRdb keeps in-frame clones, though not all of them. The data contain about 67,000 clones, 60% to 80% of them singletons. Sequenced material: PBMCs. The receptors originated from a man in his sixties in good health and CMV-seropositive.

The chain has TRBV27 and TRBJ1-2; 8 bases align to TRBD1. CDR1 and CDR2 (germline): MNHEY, SMNVEV (reference sequence). This CDR3 has 12 residues. V trimming: 5 bases; J trimming: 7 bases; junction bases outside the gene matches: 3. The chain's CDR3 is CASSPDRVGYTF. The CDR3 coding sequence is TGTGCCAGCAGTCCGGACAGGGTTGGCTACACCTTC.

This CDR3 reads CASSPLWEVTGELFF. CDR3 DNA sequence: TGTGCCAGCAGCCCACTGTGGGAGGTCACCGGGGAGCTGTTTTTT. The chain joins TRBV9 to TRBJ2-2; D might be TRBD2 (6 bases). CDR3 length: 15 amino acids. V was cut by 4 bases and J by 4 bases, with 14 bases left in between. Germline V gives CDR1 SGDLS, CDR2 YYNGEE.

V usage is TRBV27 and J usage is TRBJ2-7, with D maybe TRBD2 (6 bases). This CDR3 spans 16 amino acids. V lost 3 bases and J lost 2, with 17 bases in between. Germline V CDR1 and CDR2: MNHEY, SMNVEV (reference sequence). The CDR3 DNA follows: TGTGCCAGCAGTTTGGGGGGTAGAGGAAGGACCTACGAGCAGTACTTC. This encodes CASSLGGRGRTYEQYF.

The chain recombines TRBV2 with TRBJ2-3; perhaps TRBD2 as D (5 bases). Germline CDR1 reads SNHLY; CDR2 reads FYNNEI. The CDR3 is made up of 14 amino acids. CDR3 loop: CAARRAALTDTQYF. The CDR3 coding sequence is TGTGCTGCACGGCGGGCGGCCCTCACAGATACGCAGTATTTT.

The chain carries TRBV7-9 and TRBJ2-3; possibly TRBD2 for D (6 bases). The CDR3 sequence is 16 residues long. The V gene's germline CDR1 is SEHNR and CDR2 FQNEAQ (reference sequence). V lost 5 bases and J 4 bases, leaving 19 bases between the germline ends. CDR3 protein: CASSPPRGKAADTQYF. In DNA, the CDR3 is TGTGCCAGCAGCCCCCCCCGCGGGAAGGCCGCAGATACGCAGTATTTT.

The V call is TRBV11-2, the J call TRBJ1-1; TRBD1 aligns across 7 bases. This CDR3 contains 15 residues. Germline CDR1 and CDR2: SGHAT and FQNNGV. After removal of 5 bases from V and 3 bases from J, the junction contained 9 bases not matched to a gene. The CDR3 DNA follows: TGTGCCAGCAGCCCCGGAGACAGGGTACACACTGAAGCTTTCTTT. Protein sequence: CASSPGDRVHTEAFF.

This clone was observed a single time. The V call is TRBV15, the J call TRBJ2-1; D remains unclear. The V and J ends lost 1 base and 7 bases respectively, with 5 bases between them. Per the germline V gene, CDR1 is LNHNV and CDR2 is YYDKDF (reference sequence). This CDR3 contains 12 residues. CDR3 region: CATSRATNEQFF. The CDR3 nucleotides read TGTGCCACCAGCAGAGCGACAAATGAGCAGTTCTTC.

This clone appeared a few times. This rearrangement joins TRBV19 to TRBJ2-4; the D is unclear. The CDR3 is made up of 14 amino acids. V lost 7 bases, J lost 6 bases, and 16 bases lay in between. Germline assignment: CDR1 LNHDA and CDR2 SQIVND (reference sequence). The CDR3 nucleotides are TGTGCCAGTACCCCGCCCGGCAGAGGAAACATTCAGTACTTC. This codes for CASTPPGRGNIQYF.